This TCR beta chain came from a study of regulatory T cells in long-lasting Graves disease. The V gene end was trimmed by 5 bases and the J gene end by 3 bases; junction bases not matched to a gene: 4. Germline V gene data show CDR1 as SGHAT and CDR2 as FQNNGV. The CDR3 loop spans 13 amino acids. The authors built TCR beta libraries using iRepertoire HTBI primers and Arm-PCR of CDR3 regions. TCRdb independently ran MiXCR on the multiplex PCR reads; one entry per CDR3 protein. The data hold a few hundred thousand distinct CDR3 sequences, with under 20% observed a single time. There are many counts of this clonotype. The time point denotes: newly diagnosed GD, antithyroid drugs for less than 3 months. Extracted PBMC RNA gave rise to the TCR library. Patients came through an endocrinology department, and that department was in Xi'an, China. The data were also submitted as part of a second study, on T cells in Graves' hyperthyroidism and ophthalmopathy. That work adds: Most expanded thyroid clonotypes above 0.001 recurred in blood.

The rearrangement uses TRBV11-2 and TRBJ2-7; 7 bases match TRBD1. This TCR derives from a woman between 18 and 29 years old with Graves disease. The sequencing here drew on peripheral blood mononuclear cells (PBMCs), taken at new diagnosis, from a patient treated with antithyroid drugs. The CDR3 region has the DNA TGTGCCAGCAGCCATGGGACAGACTACGAGCAGTACTTC. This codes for CASSHGTDYEQYF.